There are many counts of the clone carrying this T cell receptor beta chain. Arm-PCR with iRepertoire HTBI primers amplified the CDR3 regions for these TCR beta libraries. Each CDR3 protein is one row after TCRdb ran MiXCR on the multiplex PCR reads. The profile shows around 450,000 distinct CDR3 sequences, more than 13% of them singletons. This record belongs to a study of regulatory T cells in long-lasting Graves disease. This CDR3 is 14 amino acids long. Germline V gene lookup returns CDR1 LNHDA and CDR2 SQIVND (reference sequence). V lost 1 base to trimming and J lost 6 bases, with 11 bases between them. Sample time point: newly diagnosed GD, antithyroid drugs for less than 3 months. RNA extracted from PBMCs served as the sequencing template. The sample also formed part of further work on T cells in Graves' hyperthyroidism and ophthalmopathy. From that study: First-round RT-PCR of the TCR CDR3 relied on the HTBI primer set. It was a median 6.5 months before onset that the model predicted ophthalmopathy.

Sequences were derived from peripheral blood mononuclear cells (PBMCs), sampled at new diagnosis, from a patient treated with antithyroid drugs. The chain is built from TRBV19 and TRBJ2-3; D gene ambiguous. The receptor comes from a woman in her 30s with Graves disease. In nucleotides, the CDR3 is TGTGCCAGTAGTATAGTGGCTAACGGGGATACGCAGTATTTT. The encoded protein is CASSIVANGDTQYF.